One T cell receptor (beta chain) is described in this entry. What it recognizes is unknown. This sample is drawn from a study of T cell responses to AZD1222 COVID-19 vaccine. The repertoire was sequenced with immunoSEQ multiplex PCR; TCRdb's copy has only in-frame clones and lacks some. The table has just under 150,000 clones, around 83% seen once. Germline CDR1 LNHDA, CDR2 SQIVND (reference sequence). This CDR3 region has 15 residues. V lost 5 bases and J lost 10, with 20 bases in between. Study observations and caveats: Baseline seropositivity characterized only a handful of AZD1222 recipients. In a largely white British group with more females than males, clonal diversity was possibly underestimated. Among spike-specific TCRs, nearly half reportedly target unmutated variant regions. Sampling captured repertoires only after the peak T cell response.

The sequences come from peripheral blood, collected 28 days after the second AZD1222 dose. The chain is built from TRBV19 and TRBJ1-4; D perhaps matches TRBD1 (5 bases). This clonotype originated in an adult who received the AZD1222 COVID-19 vaccine. The CDR3 nucleotides read TGTGCCAGTAGTTCTGAGGGACGGGGCTTGGTAAAACTGTTTTTT. Protein: CASSSEGRGLVKLFF.